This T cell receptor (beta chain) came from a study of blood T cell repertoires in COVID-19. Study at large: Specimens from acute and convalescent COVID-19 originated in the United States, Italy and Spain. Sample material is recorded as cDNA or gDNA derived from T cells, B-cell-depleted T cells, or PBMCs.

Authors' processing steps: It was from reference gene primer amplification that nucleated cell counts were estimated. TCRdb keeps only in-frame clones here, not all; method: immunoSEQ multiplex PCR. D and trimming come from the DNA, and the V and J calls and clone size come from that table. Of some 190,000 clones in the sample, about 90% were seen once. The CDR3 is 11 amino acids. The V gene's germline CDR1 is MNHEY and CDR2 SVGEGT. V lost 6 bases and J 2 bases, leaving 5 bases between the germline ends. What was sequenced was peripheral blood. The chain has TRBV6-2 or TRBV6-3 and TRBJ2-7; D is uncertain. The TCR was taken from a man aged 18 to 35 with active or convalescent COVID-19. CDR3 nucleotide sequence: TGTGCCAGCAGCCTAACCTACGAGCAGTACTTC. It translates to CASSLTYEQYF.